This is a list of T cell receptor beta chains from one sample in a study of blood T cell repertoires in COVID-19. Method: immunoSEQ multiplex PCR; TCRdb's copy keeps in-frame clones and lacks some. The sample shows over 200,000 clones, around 84% of them seen only once. The sequencing input was peripheral blood. The receptors come from a man aged 80 or over with acute or convalescent COVID-19. The CDR3 runs from the conserved cysteine through the conserved F or W. Each record gives: clone size, V gene, CDR3 protein. Not every row has a clone size; where given, it reads once, few, many or a size class.

clone_size: once; v_call: TRBV7-2; cdr3_aa: CASSLNYAETQYF
clone_size: -; v_call: TRBV10-3; cdr3_aa: CATDNRESREQYF
clone_size: -; v_call: TRBV2; cdr3_aa: CASRKAGVAYEQYF
clone_size: -; v_call: TRBV2; cdr3_aa: CASGRQGLRTDTQYF
clone_size: -; v_call: TRBV19; cdr3_aa: CASSSQGSGELFF
clone_size: -; v_call: TRBV27; cdr3_aa: CASSLSSSSEQFF
clone_size: -; v_call: TRBV6-5; cdr3_aa: CASSYGGVMNTEAFF
clone_size: -; v_call: TRBV10-3; cdr3_aa: CAISGQGGNQPQHF
clone_size: -; v_call: TRBV27; cdr3_aa: CASRGDFDGYTF
clone_size: -; v_call: TRBV5-8; cdr3_aa: CASSSSTGTYGYTF
clone_size: -; v_call: TRBV5-1; cdr3_aa: CASSLAEGRYGYTF
clone_size: -; v_call: TRBV5-1; cdr3_aa: CASSLGHLAGADEQFF
clone_size: -; v_call: TRBV19; cdr3_aa: CASSMRGKDGYTF
clone_size: -; v_call: TRBV19; cdr3_aa: CASSLGLAGGTDTQYF
clone_size: many; v_call: TRBV7-9; cdr3_aa: CASSLGEGPRNTEAFF
clone_size: -; v_call: TRBV18; cdr3_aa: CASSPAPAGVGELFF
clone_size: -; v_call: TRBV4-1; cdr3_aa: CASSFGSQAGRQETQYF
clone_size: -; v_call: TRBV27; cdr3_aa: CASSFRLAWASRTDTQYF
clone_size: -; v_call: TRBV24-1; cdr3_aa: CATRVAGTGELFF
clone_size: -; v_call: TRBV5-6; cdr3_aa: CASSFPRDNSPLHF
clone_size: -; v_call: TRBV5-4; cdr3_aa: CASSGSGLAGGTGELFF
clone_size: -; v_call: TRBV4-1; cdr3_aa: CASSQDGTSGGLYNEQFF
clone_size: once; v_call: TRBV6-2/TRBV6-3; cdr3_aa: CASSYQTTGNLGYTF
clone_size: -; v_call: TRBV5-1; cdr3_aa: CASSSSLSGANVLTF
clone_size: -; v_call: TRBV6-6; cdr3_aa: CASSPAQGALVGQETQYF
clone_size: few; v_call: TRBV30; cdr3_aa: CAWSVAAAGGNTIYF
clone_size: -; v_call: TRBV2; cdr3_aa: CASTFSENTGELFF